The entry below gives a single T cell receptor (beta chain) sequence along with its context. This sample was taken from a study of OX40 agonist ivuxolimab in advanced cancers. Prior autoimmune disease or systemic immunosuppression barred patients. Baseline was the first blood sampling point, followed by cycle 4 day 1 and cycle 7 day 1. Some clones are missing from TCRdb's copy, which holds only in-frame ones; the method was immunoSEQ multiplex PCR. The sample lists 40,000 to 45,000 clones; 92% were seen once. Sequences were derived from CD4+ or CD8+ T cells sorted from blood, sampled in a trial of the OX40 agonist ivuxolimab. The source of this sequence is an adult with an advanced solid tumor such as melanoma, head and neck, liver or kidney cancer.

The chain's CDR3 is CSVEDWGQGEWEAFF. DNA of the CDR3: TGCAGCGTTGAAGATTGGGGACAGGGGGAGTGGGAAGCTTTCTTT. The chain is built from TRBV29-1 and TRBJ1-1; 11 bases are a match to TRBD1. The V gene's germline CDR1 is SQVTM and CDR2 ANQGSEA. After removal of 0 bases from V and 8 bases from J, the junction contained 8 bases not matched to a gene. The CDR3 contains 15 residues.